This T cell receptor beta chain was sequenced for a study of cytomegalovirus exposure and HLA in healthy donors. To note about this clone: Its antigen remains unidentified.

This PCR relied on a set of 60 Vbeta primers and 13 Jbeta primers. The method was immunoSEQ multiplex PCR; TCRdb's version includes in-frame clones alone and lacks a portion of them. The sample lists about 160,000 clones; 70% to 80% were seen once. Study-wide results and caveats: The authors later linked a missense DCLRE1C variant to TCR beta V- and J-gene trimming.

The ends lost 2 bases at V and 14 bases at J; junction bases unmatched: 15. Germline V gene data show CDR1 as SGHVS and CDR2 as FQNEAQ. The CDR3 has 16 amino acids. The sequence was obtained from a man aged 35 to 55 in good health and CMV-seronegative. The chain couples TRBV7-8 to TRBJ2-1; 10 positions match TRBD2. Sequencing input: PBMCs. CDR3 residues: CASSLFGTSAPQAKFF. DNA of the CDR3: TGTGCCAGCAGCTTATTCGGGACTAGCGCCCCTCAAGCAAAGTTCTTC.